The T cell receptor (beta chain) described here comes from a study of long-term antiretroviral therapy in people with HIV. Researchers report immunoSEQ v3.0 was run at survey level. Libraries were prepared by immunoSEQ multiplex PCR; TCRdb keeps only in-frame clonotypes and omits some of them. The sample comprises about 16,000 clones, around 89% of which are singletons, and about 11% rests with the top ten. Germline V CDR1 and CDR2: SEHNR, FQNEAQ (reference sequence). With 2 bases clipped from V and 4 bases from J, the junction kept 5 bases outside the gene matches. The CDR3 loop spans 15 amino acids.

The origin of this receptor is a man in his fifties with HIV. The sample consisted of unsorted PBMCs, taken 0.7 years before starting antiretroviral therapy. The chain links TRBV7-9 to TRBJ2-5; 9 bases align to TRBD2. CDR3 protein: CASSLSAGGGETQYF. The CDR3 DNA reads as TGTGCCAGCAGCTTATCTGCGGGAGGGGGAGAGACCCAGTACTTC.